What follows is one T cell receptor (beta chain) and its context. The data belong to a study of blood T cells in healthy people across ages. A J-beta primer mix and a sample-barcoded 5' primer were used in a second PCR of about 7 to 12 cycles. MiXCR was run by TCRdb on the 5' RACE reads, yielding one entry per CDR3 protein. The sample lists hundreds of thousands of distinct CDR3 sequences, roughly 50% occurring once. V shed 3 bases, J shed 2 bases, and the junction held 5 bases outside the gene matches. Germline V gene lookup returns CDR1 DFQATT and CDR2 SNEGSKA (reference sequence). This CDR3 has 14 residues.

J is TRBJ2-5 and V is TRBV20-1, with 8 positions matching TRBD1. The receptor was derived from a young man in good health. What was sequenced was blood. The CDR3 is CSASLTGAQETQYF. The CDR3 bases are TGCAGTGCTAGTTTGACAGGGGCGCAAGAGACCCAGTACTTC.